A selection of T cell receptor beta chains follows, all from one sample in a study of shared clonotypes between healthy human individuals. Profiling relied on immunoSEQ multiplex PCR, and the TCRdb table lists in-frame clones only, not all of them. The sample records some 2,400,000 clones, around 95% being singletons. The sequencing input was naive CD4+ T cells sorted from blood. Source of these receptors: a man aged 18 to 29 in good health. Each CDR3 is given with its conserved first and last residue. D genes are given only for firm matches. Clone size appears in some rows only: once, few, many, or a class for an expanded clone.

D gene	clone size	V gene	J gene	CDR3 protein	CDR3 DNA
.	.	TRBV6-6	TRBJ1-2	CASTNLDGYTF	TGTGCCAGCACCAACCTAGATGGCTACACCTTC
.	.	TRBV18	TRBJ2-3	CASSLSPTGSTDTQYF	TGTGCCAGCTCACTCTCCCCTACAGGGTCCACAGATACGCAGTATTTT
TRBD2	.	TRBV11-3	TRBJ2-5	CASSLGQLAGQETQYF	TGTGCCAGCAGCTTAGGCCAGCTAGCGGGCCAAGAGACCCAGTACTTC
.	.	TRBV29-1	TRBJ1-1	CSSVEAVETTEAFF	TGCAGCTCAGTTGAGGCGGTAGAAACCACTGAAGCTTTCTTT
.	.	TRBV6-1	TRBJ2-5	CASSERKGYPSGYF	TGTGCCAGCAGTGAACGGAAGGGTTACCCGTCAGGATACTTC
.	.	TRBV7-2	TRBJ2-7	CASSLVLGFLGEQYF	TGTGCCAGCAGCTTAGTATTGGGGTTCCTAGGGGAGCAGTACTTC
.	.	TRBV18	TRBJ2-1	CASSLNPTGELYNEQFF	TGTGCCAGCTCACTCAACCCCACGGGAGAACTGTACAATGAGCAGTTCTTC
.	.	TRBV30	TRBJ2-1	CASRGYNEQFF	TGTGCCTCTCGAGGATACAATGAGCAGTTCTTC
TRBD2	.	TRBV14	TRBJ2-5	CASSPIEGYFRTSGAQETQYF	TGTGCCAGCAGTCCCATTGAGGGTTATTTTCGGACTAGCGGAGCACAAGAGACCCAGTACTTC
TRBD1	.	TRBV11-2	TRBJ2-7	CASSKRTGGYEQYF	TGTGCCAGCAGCAAAAGGACAGGGGGCTACGAGCAGTACTTC
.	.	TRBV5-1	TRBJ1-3	CASSLEGGVTTIYF	TGCGCCAGCAGCTTGGAGGGGGGAGTGACCACCATATATTTT
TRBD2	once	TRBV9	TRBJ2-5	CASSVVASGGAGLETQYF	TGTGCCAGCAGCGTAGTGGCTAGCGGGGGGGCCGGTCTGGAGACCCAGTACTTC
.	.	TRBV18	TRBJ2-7	CASSPNQSPYEQYF	TGTGCCAGCTCACCAAACCAGAGTCCCTACGAGCAGTACTTC
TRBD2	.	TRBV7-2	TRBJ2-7	CASSLGGLAGDEQYF	TGTGCCAGCAGCTTAGGGGGACTAGCGGGAGACGAGCAGTACTTC
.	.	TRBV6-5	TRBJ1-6	CASSYSGGDSPLHF	TGTGCCAGCAGTTACTCGGGCGGTGATTCACCCCTCCACTTT
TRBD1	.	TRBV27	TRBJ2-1	CASSASGTGSYNEQFF	TGTGCCAGCAGTGCATCCGGGACAGGGTCTTACAATGAGCAGTTCTTC
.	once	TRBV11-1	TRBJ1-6	CASSLERPINSPLHF	TGTGCCAGCAGCTTAGAACGACCGATCAATTCACCCCTCCACTTT
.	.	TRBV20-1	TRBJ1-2	CSARSGYGYTF	TGCAGTGCTCGATCGGGATATGGCTACACCTTC
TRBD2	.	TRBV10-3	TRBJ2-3	CAIRAGSVTDTQYF	TGTGCCATACGAGCGGGGTCAGTCACAGATACGCAGTATTTT
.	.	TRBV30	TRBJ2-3	CAWRRRGLGTDTQYF	TGTGCCTGGAGGCGCCGGGGATTGGGCACAGATACGCAGTATTTT
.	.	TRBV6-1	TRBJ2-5	CASSVTVQETQYF	TGTGCCAGTTCGGTTACGGTCCAAGAGACCCAGTACTTC
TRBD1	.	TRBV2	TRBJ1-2	CASRNTGESYGYTF	TGTGCCAGCAGAAATACAGGGGAGAGCTATGGCTACACCTTC
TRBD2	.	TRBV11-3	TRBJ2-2	CASSLGSGRNTGELFF	TGTGCCAGCAGCCTAGGAAGCGGGAGAAATACCGGGGAGCTGTTTTTT
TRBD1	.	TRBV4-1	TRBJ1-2	CASSQTGGPGYTF	TGCGCCAGCAGCCAAACAGGGGGCCCTGGCTACACCTTC
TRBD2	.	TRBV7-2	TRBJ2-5	CASSSTGTSALRSETQYF	TGTGCCAGCAGCTCCACCGGGACTAGCGCACTCCGATCGGAGACCCAGTACTTC
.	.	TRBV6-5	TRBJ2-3	CASSRGWRSTDTQYF	TGTGCCAGCAGTCGGGGCTGGAGGAGCACAGATACGCAGTATTTT